Each of the 19 T cell receptor beta chains below was sequenced from the same sample in a study of cytomegalovirus exposure and HLA in healthy donors. With 60 Vbeta and 13 Jbeta primers, the PCR was carried out. Produced via immunoSEQ multiplex PCR; TCRdb's table is partial and in-frame only. The sample includes some 150,000 clones, roughly 83% of them seen just once. Sequencing was performed on PBMCs. The receptor source for this set is a human donor in good health.

The chain has TRBV27 and TRBJ1-3; no clear D. The germline V gene encodes CDR1 MNHEY and CDR2 SMNVEV (reference sequence). Trimming shortened V by 1 base and J by 8 bases, and 9 bases separated the two germline ends. CDR3 length equals 13 residues. CDR3 nucleotides: TGTGCCAGCAGTTTATGGCGCGGAGACACCATATATTTT. Its protein is CASSLWRGDTIYF.

The chain carries TRBV4-1 and TRBJ1-1; 7 positions match TRBD1. This CDR3 region has 17 residues. Germline V gives CDR1 MGHRA, CDR2 YSYEKL. The J segment lost 2 bases and the V segment lost 1 base, leaving 10 bases of the junction unmatched. CDR3 sequence: CASSQAPSGTANTEAFF. For the CDR3, the DNA is TGCGCCAGCAGCCAAGCTCCCTCGGGGACAGCTAACACTGAAGCTTTCTTT.

This chain uses TRBV7-2 with TRBJ2-3; perhaps TRBD2 as D (5 bases). The V gene lost 1 base and the J gene lost 0 bases, with 11 bases spanning the gap. The germline V gene has CDR1 SGHTA and CDR2 FQGNSA. This CDR3 has 16 amino acids. In DNA, the CDR3 is TGTGCCAGCAGCTTAGTAGCGTCTCGGAGCACAGATACGCAGTATTTT. It encodes CASSLVASRSTDTQYF. The whole variable domain, filled in from reference TRBV7-2 and TRBJ2-3, reads GAGVSQSPSNKVTEKGKDVELRCDPISGHTALYWYRQSLGQGLEFLIYFQGNSAPDKSGLPSDRFSAERTGGSVSTLTIQRTQQEDSAVYLCASSLVASRSTDTQYFGPGTRLTVL.

The genes are TRBV28 and TRBJ1-1, with D possibly matching TRBD1 (6 bases). This CDR3 is 14 amino acids long. Deletions cut 5 bases from V and 0 bases from J, with 10 bases between. Germline CDR1 reads MDHEN; CDR2 reads SYDVKM. The CDR3 loop is CASSLGHLNTEAFF. The DNA of the CDR3 is TGTGCCAGCAGTCTGGGACATCTGAACACTGAAGCTTTCTTT.

This chain uses TRBV28 with TRBJ1-2; 7 positions agree with TRBD1. The V segment lost 7 bases and the J segment 4 bases; nucleotides outside the gene matches: 9. The CDR3 has 14 amino acids. Per the germline V gene, CDR1 is MDHEN and CDR2 is SYDVKM. CDR3 in DNA: TGTGCCAGCACTCAGGGGGGTGAGTCCTATGGCTACACCTTC. The encoded protein is CASTQGGESYGYTF.

This clone has only a few counts. This sequence joins TRBV10-2 and TRBJ2-7, with TRBD1 matching over 8 bases. The germline V gene encodes CDR1 WSHSY and CDR2 SAAADI. Trimming cost V 8 bases and J 6 bases; bases outside gene matches: 9. The CDR3 has 13 residues. The CDR3 protein is CASHGQGQGEQYF. CDR3 DNA: TGCGCCAGCCACGGACAGGGTCAAGGCGAGCAGTACTTC.

The chain carries TRBV5-6 and TRBJ2-7; 9 positions agree with TRBD1. J was trimmed by 7 bases and V by 3 bases; bases with no gene match: 8. CDR1 and CDR2 (germline): SGHDT, YYEEEE. The CDR3 extends over 14 amino acids. CDR3 residues: CASSYGTGMREQYF. The CDR3 DNA reads TGTGCCAGCAGCTACGGGACAGGGATGAGGGAGCAGTACTTC.

This chain joins TRBV2 and TRBJ2-7; 8 nucleotides align to TRBD2. Per germline, CDR1 SNHLY and CDR2 FYNNEI. CDR3 length: 18 residues. V lost 0 bases to trimming and J lost 3 bases; unmatched junction nucleotides: 13. DNA for the CDR3: TGTGCCAGCAGTGAAGCGATCTGGAGCGGGAGCCACTACTACGAGCAGTACTTC. Its protein is CASSEAIWSGSHYYEQYF.

The V and J genes are TRBV28 and TRBJ2-3, with 11 bases that match TRBD2. V lost 8 bases and J lost 2; bases outside the gene matches: 9. The CDR3 spans 16 residues. Germline values: CDR1 MDHEN, CDR2 SYDVKM. The CDR3 region is CASRLAGRRNTDTQYF. As DNA, the CDR3 is TGTGCCAGCCGACTAGCGGGACGGAGGAACACAGATACGCAGTATTTT.

The chain links TRBV5-8 to TRBJ2-5; TRBD1 is a possible D gene (5 bases). This CDR3 is 17 amino acids long. Trimming shortened V by 2 bases and J by 1 base, and 18 bases separated the two germline ends. CDR1 is SGHTS, CDR2 YDEGEE, per germline. Here the CDR3 DNA reads TGTGCCAGCAGCTTCTTAGGACACCTCCGACCCCAAGAGACCCAGTACTTC. Translated: CASSFLGHLRPQETQYF.

The chain uses TRBV19 and TRBJ1-2, with a tentative D call TRBD1 (6 bases). Germline CDR1 reads LNHDA; CDR2 reads SQIVND (reference sequence). V was clipped by 7 bases and J by 8 bases, with 20 bases between them. This CDR3 is 14 amino acids long. The CDR3 protein is CASTPAGALVGYTF. In nucleotides, the CDR3 is TGTGCCAGTACCCCGGCAGGGGCCTTAGTCGGCTACACCTTC.

This chain connects TRBV19 to TRBJ2-1; weak D call: TRBD1 (5 bases). The germline gives CDR1 LNHDA, CDR2 SQIVND (reference sequence). The CDR3 loop spans 16 amino acids. Trimming shortened V by 1 base and J by 0 bases, and 10 bases separated the two germline ends. The CDR3: CASSIGGRSSYNEQFF. CDR3 DNA: TGTGCCAGTAGTATAGGGGGCCGCAGCTCCTACAATGAGCAGTTCTTC.

The rearrangement links TRBV29-1 to TRBJ2-1, with 7 bases identical to TRBD2. Trimming took 7 bases from V and 1 from J; bases not matched to a gene: 13. CDR1 SQVTM and CDR2 ANQGSEA come from the germline V gene. CDR3 length equals 16 residues. DNA of the CDR3: TGCAGCGCACGCCCGCGGGAGAGTAGGTCCTACAATGAGCAGTTCTTC. As protein: CSARPRESRSYNEQFF.

This clone was found a few times. The chain has TRBV4-1 and TRBJ1-3; the D gene is possibly TRBD1 (5 bases). The CDR3 sequence is 14 residues long. Germline V gene data show CDR1 as MGHRA and CDR2 as YSYEKL. The ends were cut back, 1 base at V and 2 bases at J, with 6 bases in the middle. The CDR3 here is CASSQGGAGNTIYF. CDR3 nucleotide sequence: TGCGCCAGCAGCCAAGGGGGGGCTGGAAACACCATATATTTT.

The chain couples TRBV2 to TRBJ2-2, with D tentatively TRBD1 (6 bases). CDR3 length: 18 amino acids. Germline V gene sequence: CDR1 SNHLY, CDR2 FYNNEI. Trimming took 8 bases from V and 5 from J, leaving 27 bases between them. The CDR3 region has the DNA TGTGCCAGCCTAAGAAAGAAAGCAGGGGACCAGGGGACCGGGGAGCTGTTTTTT. Translating gives CASLRKKAGDQGTGELFF.

The rearrangement uses TRBV6-5 and TRBJ1-5; D uncertain. The CDR3 totals 15 residues. Trimming pared 0 bases from V and 5 bases from J, leaving 11 bases between. CDR1 and CDR2 (germline): MNHEY, SVGAGI. This CDR3 reads CASSYSITADQPQHF. The CDR3 DNA reads TGTGCCAGCAGTTACTCGATTACAGCCGATCAGCCCCAGCATTTT.

This clone was observed once. This chain connects TRBV5-1 to TRBJ2-2, with TRBD2 identical over 8 bases. The CDR3 is 16 residues long. CDR1 is SGHRS, CDR2 YFSETQ, per germline. V gave up 2 bases and J gave up 0 bases; unmatched junction bases: 3. The CDR3 bases are TGCGCCAGCAGCTTAGCGGGGGCAACGAACACCGGGGAGCTGTTTTTT. Translation gives CASSLAGATNTGELFF. Full variable domain (outside the CDR3, taken from reference TRBV5-1 and TRBJ2-2): KAGVTQTPRYLIKTRGQQVTLSCSPISGHRSVSWYQQTPGQGLQFLFEYFSETQRNKGNFPGRFSGRQFSNSRSEMNVSTLELGDSALYLCASSLAGATNTGELFFGEGSRLTVL.

This chain joins TRBV7-9 and TRBJ2-5; tentatively, D is TRBD1 (6 bases). Trimming removed 2 bases at V and 5 bases at J, with 9 bases between. CDR3 length equals 13 residues. CDR1 is SEHNR and CDR2 is FQNEAQ in the germline V gene (reference sequence). The CDR3 DNA sequence: TGTGCCAGCAGCTTATCAGGGGAGGAGACCCAGTACTTC. Protein: CASSLSGEETQYF.

The V and J genes are TRBV11-2 and TRBJ2-7; 8 positions agree with TRBD2. The J segment lost 1 base and the V segment lost 5 bases, leaving 4 bases of the junction unmatched. The CDR3 loop spans 14 amino acids. The germline V gene encodes CDR1 SGHAT and CDR2 FQNNGV. This CDR3 reads CASSQERGSYEQYF. As DNA, the CDR3 is TGTGCCAGCAGCCAGGAGCGGGGGTCCTACGAGCAGTACTTC.